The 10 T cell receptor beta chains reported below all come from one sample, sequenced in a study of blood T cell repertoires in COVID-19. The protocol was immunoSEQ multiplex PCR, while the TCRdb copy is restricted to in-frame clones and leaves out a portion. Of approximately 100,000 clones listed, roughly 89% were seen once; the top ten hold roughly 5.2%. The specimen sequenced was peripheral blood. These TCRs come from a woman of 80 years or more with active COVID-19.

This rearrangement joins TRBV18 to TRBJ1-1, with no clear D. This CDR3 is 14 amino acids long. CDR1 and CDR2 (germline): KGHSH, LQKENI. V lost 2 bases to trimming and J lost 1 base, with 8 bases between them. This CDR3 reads CASSPGAGNTEAFF. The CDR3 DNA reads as TGTGCCAGCTCACCAGGCGCAGGGAACACTGAAGCTTTCTTT.

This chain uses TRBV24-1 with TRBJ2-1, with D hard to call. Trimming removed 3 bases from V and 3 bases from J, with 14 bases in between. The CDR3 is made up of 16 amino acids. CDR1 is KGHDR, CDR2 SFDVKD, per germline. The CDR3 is CATSDEATGRYNEQFF. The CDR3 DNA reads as TGTGCCACCAGTGATGAGGCAACCGGCCGCTACAATGAGCAGTTCTTC.

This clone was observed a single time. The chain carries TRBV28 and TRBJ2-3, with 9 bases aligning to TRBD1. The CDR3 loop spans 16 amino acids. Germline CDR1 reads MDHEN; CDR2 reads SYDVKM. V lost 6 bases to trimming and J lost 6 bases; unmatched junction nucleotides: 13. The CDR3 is CASSGGQGHATDTQYF. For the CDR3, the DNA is TGTGCCAGCAGCGGGGGACAGGGTCACGCAACGGATACGCAGTATTTT.

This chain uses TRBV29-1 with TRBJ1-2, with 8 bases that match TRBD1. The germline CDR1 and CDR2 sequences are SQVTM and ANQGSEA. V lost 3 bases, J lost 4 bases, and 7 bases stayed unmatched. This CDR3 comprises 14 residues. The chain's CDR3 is CSVDLGQGGYGYTF. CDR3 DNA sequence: TGCAGCGTTGACCTAGGACAGGGAGGCTATGGCTACACCTTC. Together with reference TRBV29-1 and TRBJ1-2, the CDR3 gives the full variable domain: SAVISQKPSRDICQRGTSLTIQCQVDSQVTMMFWYRQQPGQSLTLIATANQGSEATYESGFVIDKFPISRPNLTFSTLTVSNMSPEDSSIYLCSVDLGQGGYGYTFGSGTRLTVV.

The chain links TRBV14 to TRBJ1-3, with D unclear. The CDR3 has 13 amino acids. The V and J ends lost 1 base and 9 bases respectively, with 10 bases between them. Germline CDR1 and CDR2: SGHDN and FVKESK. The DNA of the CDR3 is TGTGCCAGCAGCCAAGGCCCCGGTGGCACCATATATTTT. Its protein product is CASSQGPGGTIYF.

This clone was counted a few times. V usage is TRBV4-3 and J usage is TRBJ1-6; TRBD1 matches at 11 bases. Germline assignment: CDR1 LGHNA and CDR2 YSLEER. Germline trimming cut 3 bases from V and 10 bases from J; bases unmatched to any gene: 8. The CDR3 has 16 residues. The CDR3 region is CASSQRGQGVESPLHF. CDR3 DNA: TGCGCCAGCAGCCAGAGGGGACAGGGGGTCGAGTCACCCCTCCACTTT.

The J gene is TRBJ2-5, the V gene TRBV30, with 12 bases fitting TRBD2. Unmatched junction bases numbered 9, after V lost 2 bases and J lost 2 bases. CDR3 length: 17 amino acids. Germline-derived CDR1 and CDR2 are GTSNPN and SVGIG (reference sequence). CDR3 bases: TGTGCCTGGAGTATATCCTGGACTAGCGGGACTCAAGAGACCCAGTACTTC. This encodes CAWSISWTSGTQETQYF. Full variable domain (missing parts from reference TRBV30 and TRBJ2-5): SQTIHQWPATLVQPVGSPLSLECTVEGTSNPNLYWYRQAAGRGLQLLFYSVGIGQISSEVPQNLSASRPQDRQFILSSKKLLLSDSGFYLCAWSISWTSGTQETQYFGPGTRLLVL.

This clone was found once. The CDR3: CAISGAAGGELFF. For the CDR3, the DNA is TGTGCCATCAGTGGGGCAGCGGGCGGGGAGCTGTTTTTT. The chain recombines TRBV10-3 with TRBJ2-2; D possibly corresponds to TRBD2 (6 bases). V lost 4 bases and J 7 bases, leaving 10 bases between the germline ends. The CDR3 loop spans 13 amino acids. Germline CDR1 and CDR2: ENHRY and SYGVKD.

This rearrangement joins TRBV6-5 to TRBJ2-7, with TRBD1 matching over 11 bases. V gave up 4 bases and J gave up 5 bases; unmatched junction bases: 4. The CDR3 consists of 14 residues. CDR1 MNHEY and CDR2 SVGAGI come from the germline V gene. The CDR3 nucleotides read TGTGCCAGCAGTTTGGGACAGGGGGGGAACGAGCAGTACTTC. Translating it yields CASSLGQGGNEQYF.

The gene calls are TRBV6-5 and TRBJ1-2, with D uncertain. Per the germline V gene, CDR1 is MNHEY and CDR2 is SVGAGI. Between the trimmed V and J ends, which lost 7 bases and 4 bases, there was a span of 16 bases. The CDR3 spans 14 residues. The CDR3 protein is CASNTQSTPYGYTF. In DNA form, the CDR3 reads TGTGCCAGCAATACACAGAGCACCCCCTATGGCTACACCTTC.